These 4 T cell receptor beta chains were all obtained from the same sample, sequenced in a study of T cell changes during pregnancy in multiple sclerosis. The method was immunoSEQ multiplex PCR; TCRdb's version includes in-frame clones alone and lacks a portion of them. The sample lists about 50,000 clones, approximately 93% occurring once. The sequences come from CD4+ T cells from peripheral blood mononuclear cells, collected in the third trimester of pregnancy. The receptors shown here come from a female donor with multiple sclerosis, enrolled in a pregnancy study.

This rearrangement joins TRBV18 to TRBJ1-6; a possible D gene is TRBD1 (6 bases). Per germline, CDR1 KGHSH and CDR2 LQKENI. The CDR3 extends over 14 amino acids. The V end was cut by 4 bases, the J end by 7 bases, with 11 bases between. CDR3 sequence reads: CASSLTGSNSPLHF. The CDR3 DNA follows: TGTGCCAGCTCACTGACAGGATCAAATTCACCCCTCCACTTT.

The chain carries TRBV28 and TRBJ2-7; TRBD1 matches 8 bases. Per the germline V gene, CDR1 is MDHEN and CDR2 is SYDVKM. V was pared by 6 bases and J by 1 base, with 5 bases of the junction left unmatched. The CDR3 has 14 amino acids. CDR3 amino acids: CASRLTGESYEQYF. DNA for the CDR3: TGTGCCAGCAGACTGACAGGGGAATCCTACGAGCAGTACTTC.

This clone was seen once. This chain uses TRBV7-6 with TRBJ2-1, with 7 bases matching TRBD2. The CDR3 totals 17 residues. V shed 1 base and J 7 bases; nucleotides not matched to a gene: 13. Germline assignment: CDR1 SGHVS and CDR2 FNYEAQ. The CDR3 sequence: CASSLGSLGGRGNEQFF. The CDR3 coding sequence is TGTGCCAGCAGCTTAGGAAGTCTGGGGGGGAGAGGGAATGAGCAGTTCTTC.

The chain is built from TRBV9 and TRBJ1-1; no clear D. The germline gives CDR1 SGDLS, CDR2 YYNGEE. Trimming left V 3 bases short and J 0 bases short, with 15 bases between. The CDR3 has 16 amino acids. CDR3: CASSGEGRRMNTEAFF. The CDR3 bases are TGTGCCAGCAGCGGGGAGGGCAGACGAATGAACACTGAAGCTTTCTTT.